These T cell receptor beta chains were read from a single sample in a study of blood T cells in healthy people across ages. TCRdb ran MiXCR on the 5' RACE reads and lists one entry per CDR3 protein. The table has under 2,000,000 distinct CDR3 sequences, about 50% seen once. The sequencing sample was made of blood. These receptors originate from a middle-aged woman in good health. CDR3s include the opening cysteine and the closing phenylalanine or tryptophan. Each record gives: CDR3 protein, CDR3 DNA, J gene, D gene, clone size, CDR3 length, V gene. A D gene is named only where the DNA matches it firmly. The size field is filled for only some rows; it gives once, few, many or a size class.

CDR3 protein: CASRGQGAVGNQPQHF
CDR3 DNA: TGTGCCAGCAGAGGACAGGGGGCAGTAGGCAATCAGCCCCAGCATTTT
J gene: TRBJ1-5
D gene: TRBD1
clone size: -
CDR3 length: 16
V gene: TRBV6-1

CDR3 protein: CASREGTGQISYEQYF
CDR3 DNA: TGTGCCAGCAGAGAAGGGACAGGACAAATCTCCTACGAGCAGTACTTC
J gene: TRBJ2-7
D gene: TRBD1
clone size: few
CDR3 length: 16
V gene: TRBV6-1

CDR3 protein: CASSSGRGNEQFF
CDR3 DNA: TGTGCCAGCAGCTCGGGCCGGGGGAATGAGCAGTTCTTC
J gene: TRBJ2-1
D gene: -
clone size: -
CDR3 length: 13
V gene: TRBV7-2

CDR3 protein: CASSSHRDTDTQYF
CDR3 DNA: TGTGCCAGCAGTTCGCACAGGGACACAGATACGCAGTATTTT
J gene: TRBJ2-3
D gene: -
clone size: -
CDR3 length: 14
V gene: TRBV27

CDR3 protein: CSVDRGTNTEAFF
CDR3 DNA: TGCAGCGTTGACCGGGGAACGAACACTGAAGCTTTCTTT
J gene: TRBJ1-1
D gene: -
clone size: -
CDR3 length: 13
V gene: TRBV29-1

CDR3 protein: CASGSPGTYEQYF
CDR3 DNA: TGTGCCAGCGGTTCACCCGGGACCTACGAGCAGTACTTC
J gene: TRBJ2-7
D gene: -
clone size: -
CDR3 length: 13
V gene: TRBV27

CDR3 protein: CASSYTQNFPGEQYF
CDR3 DNA: TGTGCCAGCAGCTACACCCAGAACTTCCCGGGGGAGCAGTACTTC
J gene: TRBJ2-7
D gene: -
clone size: -
CDR3 length: 15
V gene: TRBV28

CDR3 protein: CASSEQGDEQYF
CDR3 DNA: TGTGCCAGCAGCGAACAGGGCGATGAGCAGTACTTC
J gene: TRBJ2-5
D gene: -
clone size: -
CDR3 length: 12
V gene: TRBV28

CDR3 protein: CAITNRNPPYEQYF
CDR3 DNA: TGTGCCATAACAAACCGAAACCCTCCCTACGAGCAGTACTTC
J gene: TRBJ2-7
D gene: -
clone size: -
CDR3 length: 14
V gene: TRBV12-3/TRBV12-4

CDR3 protein: CSALTGTGGYGYTF
CDR3 DNA: TGCAGTGCTCTAACCGGGACAGGGGGCTATGGCTACACCTTC
J gene: TRBJ1-2
D gene: TRBD1
clone size: -
CDR3 length: 14
V gene: TRBV20-1

CDR3 protein: CASSEAFWGTDRSRYGYTF
CDR3 DNA: TGTGCCAGCAGTGAAGCCTTCTGGGGAACGGACAGGTCACGTTATGGCTACACCTTC
J gene: TRBJ1-2
D gene: TRBD1
clone size: -
CDR3 length: 19
V gene: TRBV6-1

CDR3 protein: CSAGQQQETQYF
CDR3 DNA: TGCAGTGCCGGACAGCAACAAGAGACCCAGTACTTC
J gene: TRBJ2-5
D gene: -
clone size: -
CDR3 length: 12
V gene: TRBV20-1

CDR3 protein: CASSPTRVDYGYTF
CDR3 DNA: TGTGCCAGCAGTCCTACTAGGGTTGACTATGGCTACACCTTC
J gene: TRBJ1-2
D gene: -
clone size: -
CDR3 length: 14
V gene: TRBV27

CDR3 protein: CAISESKSYEQYF
CDR3 DNA: TGTGCCATCAGTGAGTCGAAGAGCTACGAGCAGTACTTC
J gene: TRBJ2-7
D gene: -
clone size: many
CDR3 length: 13
V gene: TRBV10-3

CDR3 protein: CASSYSRWTNEKLFF
CDR3 DNA: TGTGCCAGCAGTTACTCGAGGTGGACTAATGAAAAACTGTTTTTT
J gene: TRBJ1-4
D gene: -
clone size: -
CDR3 length: 15
V gene: TRBV6-6

CDR3 protein: CASSDPQGAHYSYEQYF
CDR3 DNA: TGTGCCAGCAGTGACCCACAGGGGGCTCATTATTCCTACGAGCAGTACTTC
J gene: TRBJ2-7
D gene: TRBD1
clone size: few
CDR3 length: 17
V gene: TRBV6-1

CDR3 protein: CASSLSPGTQITGELFF
CDR3 DNA: TGTGCCAGCAGCTTATCTCCCGGGACACAAATCACCGGGGAGCTGTTTTTT
J gene: TRBJ2-2
D gene: -
clone size: -
CDR3 length: 17
V gene: TRBV7-3

CDR3 protein: CVSSPGALTHEKLFF
CDR3 DNA: TGTGTCAGCAGCCCGGGGGCCCTTACACACGAAAAACTGTTTTTT
J gene: TRBJ1-4
D gene: -
clone size: -
CDR3 length: 15
V gene: TRBV9

CDR3 protein: CASSPSGPSDEQFF
CDR3 DNA: TGTGCCAGCAGTCCTTCGGGACCCAGCGATGAGCAGTTCTTC
J gene: TRBJ2-1
D gene: -
clone size: -
CDR3 length: 14
V gene: TRBV28

CDR3 protein: CASGVQGTGELFF
CDR3 DNA: TGCGCCAGCGGGGTTCAGGGGACCGGGGAGCTGTTTTTT
J gene: TRBJ2-2
D gene: -
clone size: -
CDR3 length: 13
V gene: TRBV5-1

CDR3 protein: CASSARIGTGQGYEQYF
CDR3 DNA: TGTGCCAGCAGCGCGAGAATCGGGACAGGTCAGGGCTACGAGCAGTACTTC
J gene: TRBJ2-7
D gene: TRBD1
clone size: -
CDR3 length: 17
V gene: TRBV9

CDR3 protein: CASSLVEQRSNTQYF
CDR3 DNA: TGTGCCAGCAGCTTAGTCGAACAAAGGTCTAATACGCAGTATTTT
J gene: TRBJ2-3
D gene: -
clone size: -
CDR3 length: 15
V gene: TRBV7-9

CDR3 protein: CASSREPWLTNEKLFF
CDR3 DNA: TGTGCCAGCAGCAGGGAGCCATGGCTCACTAATGAAAAACTGTTTTTT
J gene: TRBJ1-4
D gene: -
clone size: -
CDR3 length: 16
V gene: TRBV5-4

CDR3 protein: CASSGRGQGEQYF
CDR3 DNA: TGTGCCAGCAGTGGGAGGGGGCAGGGCGAGCAGTACTTC
J gene: TRBJ2-7
D gene: -
clone size: -
CDR3 length: 13
V gene: TRBV6-1

CDR3 protein: CASSHGQPLTEAFF
CDR3 DNA: TGTGCCAGCAGCCATGGACAGCCGCTCACTGAAGCTTTCTTT
J gene: TRBJ1-1
D gene: -
clone size: -
CDR3 length: 14
V gene: TRBV5-5

CDR3 protein: CASSYSGDKETQYF
CDR3 DNA: TGTGCCAGCAGTTACTCGGGCGATAAAGAGACCCAGTACTTC
J gene: TRBJ2-5
D gene: -
clone size: -
CDR3 length: 14
V gene: TRBV6-2/TRBV6-3

CDR3 protein: CASSRDRGDHQPQHF
CDR3 DNA: TGTGCCAGCAGCCGGGACAGAGGTGATCATCAGCCCCAGCATTTT
J gene: TRBJ1-5
D gene: TRBD1
clone size: -
CDR3 length: 15
V gene: TRBV7-2

CDR3 protein: CASSRKRTGPNSPLHF
CDR3 DNA: TGTGCCAGCAGCCGTAAGAGGACAGGGCCTAATTCACCCCTCCACTTT
J gene: TRBJ1-6
D gene: TRBD1
clone size: few
CDR3 length: 16
V gene: TRBV4-2

CDR3 protein: CASSGRADLAKNIQYF
CDR3 DNA: TGCGCCAGCAGCGGGAGAGCAGATCTAGCCAAAAACATTCAGTACTTC
J gene: TRBJ2-4
D gene: -
clone size: few
CDR3 length: 16
V gene: TRBV5-1

CDR3 protein: CASNAPGTGEITQYF
CDR3 DNA: TGTGCCAGCAATGCTCCGGGGACAGGCGAAATTACGCAGTATTTT
J gene: TRBJ2-3
D gene: TRBD1
clone size: few
CDR3 length: 15
V gene: TRBV6-2/TRBV6-3

CDR3 protein: CASSPGRGAKETQYF
CDR3 DNA: TGTGCCAGCAGCCCCGGGAGGGGGGCTAAAGAGACCCAGTACTTC
J gene: TRBJ2-5
D gene: TRBD2
clone size: -
CDR3 length: 15
V gene: TRBV7-2

CDR3 protein: CSVEGQVSSYNEQFF
CDR3 DNA: TGCAGCGTTGAGGGACAGGTGAGCTCCTACAATGAGCAGTTCTTC
J gene: TRBJ2-1
D gene: TRBD1
clone size: -
CDR3 length: 15
V gene: TRBV29-1

CDR3 protein: CAGGPQPYNEQFF
CDR3 DNA: TGTGCCGGGGGACCGCAACCCTACAATGAGCAGTTCTTC
J gene: TRBJ2-1
D gene: -
clone size: -
CDR3 length: 13
V gene: TRBV6-1

CDR3 protein: CASSVGYQGAYNSPLHF
CDR3 DNA: TGTGCCAGCAGCGTAGGGTACCAGGGGGCGTATAATTCACCCCTCCACTTT
J gene: TRBJ1-6
D gene: TRBD1
clone size: -
CDR3 length: 17
V gene: TRBV9

CDR3 protein: CASSLPLRSGANVLTF
CDR3 DNA: TGTGCCAGCAGCCTACCACTCCGCTCTGGGGCCAACGTCCTGACTTTC
J gene: TRBJ2-6
D gene: -
clone size: -
CDR3 length: 16
V gene: TRBV28

CDR3 protein: CASSSAGGPGETQYF
CDR3 DNA: TGTGCCAGCAGTTCTGCGGGGGGGCCGGGAGAGACCCAGTACTTC
J gene: TRBJ2-5
D gene: TRBD2
clone size: -
CDR3 length: 15
V gene: TRBV12-3/TRBV12-4

CDR3 protein: CATIRQALNTEAFF
CDR3 DNA: TGTGCCACCATTAGACAGGCCTTGAACACTGAAGCTTTCTTT
J gene: TRBJ1-1
D gene: -
clone size: once
CDR3 length: 14
V gene: TRBV28

CDR3 protein: CASSFRRVEQYF
CDR3 DNA: TGTGCCAGCAGTTTCAGAAGGGTCGAGCAGTACTTC
J gene: TRBJ2-7
D gene: -
clone size: few
CDR3 length: 12
V gene: TRBV12-3/TRBV12-4

CDR3 protein: CSAHPGLAGRQQYF
CDR3 DNA: TGCAGTGCTCACCCGGGACTAGCTGGCCGGCAGCAGTACTTC
J gene: TRBJ2-4
D gene: TRBD2
clone size: once
CDR3 length: 14
V gene: TRBV20-1

CDR3 protein: CASSSGLKGTDTQYF
CDR3 DNA: TGTGCCAGCAGCTCGGGACTCAAAGGGACAGATACGCAGTATTTT
J gene: TRBJ2-3
D gene: -
clone size: -
CDR3 length: 15
V gene: TRBV12-3/TRBV12-4

CDR3 protein: CASSQDRGACGYTF
CDR3 DNA: TGCGCCAGCAGCCAAGATAGGGGGGCGTGTGGCTACACCTTC
J gene: TRBJ1-2
D gene: -
clone size: -
CDR3 length: 14
V gene: TRBV4-1

CDR3 protein: CASSWDISDLYNEQFF
CDR3 DNA: TGTGCCAGCAGCTGGGATATCTCAGACCTCTACAATGAGCAGTTCTTC
J gene: TRBJ2-1
D gene: -
clone size: few
CDR3 length: 16
V gene: TRBV12-3/TRBV12-4